The rows below give T cell receptor beta chains drawn from one sample of a study of T cells in Graves' hyperthyroidism and ophthalmopathy. TCRdb re-called the multiplex PCR reads through MiXCR, storing one row per CDR3 protein. The sample carries some 510,000 distinct CDR3 sequences, roughly 50% recorded once. The material sequenced was peripheral blood or thyroid tissue (not recorded which). Source of these receptors: a woman aged 18-29 years with Graves' hyperthyroidism. Both conserved end residues are part of each CDR3. D genes are given only for firm matches. Clone size is shown for a subset of rows, as once, few, many or a class of expanded clone.

J | size | V | D | CDR3 | DNA
TRBJ1-2 | many | TRBV6-6 | - | CASSNLGLHSDGYTF | TGTGCCAGCAGTAACTTGGGCCTCCACTCGGATGGCTACACCTTC
TRBJ1-1 | few | TRBV20-1 | - | CSARDQGSTEAFF | TGCAGTGCTAGAGATCAGGGGTCCACTGAAGCTTTCTTT
TRBJ1-4 | - | TRBV7-8 | TRBD1 | CASSLHLGTEGHFNEKLFF | TGCGCCAGCAGCCTCCACCTTGGGACAGAGGGACACTTTAATGAAAAACTGTTTTTT
TRBJ2-5 | - | TRBV7-3 | TRBD2 | CASSPWGGRAAETQYF | TGTGCCAGCAGCCCCTGGGGCGGGAGGGCGGCTGAGACCCAGTACTTC
TRBJ1-2 | - | TRBV10-1 | - | CASSESNGQYSYTF | TGCGCCAGCAGTGAGTCGAATGGACAGTATAGCTACACCTTC
TRBJ1-5 | many | TRBV6-5 | - | CASSYSAVNQPQHF | TGTGCCAGCAGTTACTCGGCGGTTAATCAGCCCCAGCATTTT
TRBJ2-7 | - | TRBV6-5 | - | CASSYSFSLGTTTREQYF | TGTGCCAGCAGTTACAGTTTCTCTCTGGGGACAACGACGAGGGAGCAGTACTTC
TRBJ1-6 | few | TRBV2 | TRBD1 | CASSKTVPGQHNSPLHF | TGTGCCAGCAGTAAAACTGTTCCGGGACAGCATAATTCACCCCTCCACTTT
TRBJ2-5 | many | TRBV7-9 | - | CASSGLAETQYF | TGTGCCAGCAGCGGGTTAGCAGAGACCCAGTACTTC
TRBJ1-5 | - | TRBV2 | - | CASSSHQPLHF | TGTGCCAGCAGTTCCCATCAGCCCCTGCATTTT
TRBJ1-4 | many | TRBV2 | - | CATEREGLFF | TGTGCCACGGAGAGGGAGGGACTGTTTTTT
TRBJ1-2 | few | TRBV7-9 | - | CASNRGQWGYTF | TGTGCCAGCAATCGGGGGCAATGGGGCTACACCTTC
TRBJ1-6 | - | TRBV5-1 | - | CASSLGGGGQPLHF | TGCGCCAGCAGCTTGGGCGGGGGCGGGCAGCCCCTCCACTTT
TRBJ2-7 | few | TRBV7-2 | - | CASSYGGRSSYEQYF | TGTGCCAGCAGTTACGGGGGCCGTAGCTCCTACGAGCAGTACTTC
TRBJ2-7 | - | TRBV7-6 | - | CASSRAAEQYF | TGTGCCAGCAGCAGGGCCGCCGAGCAGTACTTC
TRBJ1-6 | - | TRBV25-1 | - | CASSHDRFNSPLHF | TGTGCCAGCAGTCATGACAGGTTTAATTCACCCCTCCACTTT
TRBJ2-7 | - | TRBV7-2 | - | CASSQPVRDTYEQYF | TGTGCCAGCAGCCAGCCCGTACGGGACACCTACGAGCAGTACTTC
TRBJ2-7 | - | TRBV10-2 | TRBD2 | CASSQELLAGAYEQYF | TGTGCCAGCAGCCAAGAATTGTTAGCGGGCGCCTACGAGCAGTACTTC
TRBJ1-4 | few | TRBV7-2 | - | CASSFWGVSEKLFF | TGTGCCAGCAGCTTCTGGGGGGTTTCTGAAAAACTGTTTTTT
TRBJ1-2 | - | TRBV11-2 | - | CASSLDVWGTNYGYTF | TGTGCCAGCAGCTTAGATGTGTGGGGGACAAACTATGGCTACACCTTC
TRBJ2-5 | - | TRBV6-8 | TRBD2 | CASSYWGTSGEETQYF | TGTGCCAGCAGTTACTGGGGGACTAGCGGGGAAGAGACCCAGTACTTC
TRBJ2-7 | - | TRBV12-5 | TRBD1 | CASGLGTGQYF | TGTGCTAGTGGTTTGGGGACAGGCCAGTACTTC
TRBJ1-2 | - | TRBV18 | - | CASSPGRLNYGYTF | TGTGCCAGCTCACCAGGCAGATTAAACTATGGCTACACCTTC
TRBJ2-6 | - | TRBV29-1 | - | CSVEKGGGSGANVLTF | TGCAGCGTTGAAAAGGGGGGCGGCTCTGGGGCCAACGTCCTGACTTTC
TRBJ2-7 | - | TRBV29-1 | TRBD1 | CSAGQGGYEQYF | TGCAGCGCTGGACAGGGAGGCTACGAGCAGTACTTC
TRBJ1-2 | few | TRBV19 | TRBD1 | CASTEDRFNGYTF | TGTGCCAGTACCGAGGACAGGTTTAATGGCTACACCTTC
TRBJ2-7 | many | TRBV29-1 | - | CSVEDTGLEQYF | TGCAGCGTTGAAGATACGGGCCTCGAGCAGTACTTC
TRBJ1-5 | - | TRBV10-2 | TRBD1 | CASSERDRGWDQPQHF | TGCGCCAGCAGTGAGAGAGACAGGGGATGGGATCAGCCCCAGCATTTT
TRBJ2-5 | - | TRBV29-1 | - | CSVAAGVETQYF | TGCAGCGTTGCGGCTGGGGTCGAGACCCAGTACTTC
TRBJ2-5 | few | TRBV2 | - | CASIGLRLQETQYF | TGTGCCAGCATTGGACTACGCCTCCAAGAGACCCAGTACTTC
TRBJ1-6 | - | TRBV2 | - | CASISLSDSPLHF | TGTGCCAGCATCTCCCTGTCGGATTCACCCCTCCACTTT
TRBJ2-7 | - | TRBV7-8 | - | CASTPGGPGYEQYF | TGTGCCAGCACCCCTGGGGGGCCAGGCTACGAGCAGTACTTC
TRBJ1-1 | many | TRBV29-1 | - | CSTERENTEAFF | TGCAGCACCGAACGGGAGAACACTGAAGCTTTCTTT
TRBJ2-5 | - | TRBV11-1 | TRBD2 | CASNLQAGTETQYF | TGTGCCAGCAACTTGCAAGCGGGGACAGAGACCCAGTACTTC
TRBJ2-6 | - | TRBV10-3 | - | CAIKASHLAGANVLTF | TGTGCCATCAAGGCATCCCACCTGGCTGGGGCCAACGTCCTGACTTTC
TRBJ1-2 | - | TRBV2 | - | CASSDAGTNYGYTF | TGTGCCAGCAGTGATGCAGGAACTAACTATGGCTACACCTTC
TRBJ1-6 | - | TRBV7-2 | - | CASSQDWTAWWNSPLHF | TGTGCCAGCAGCCAAGACTGGACAGCGTGGTGGAATTCACCCCTCCACTTT
TRBJ1-1 | few | TRBV5-6 | - | CASSYGATNTEAFF | TGTGCCAGCAGCTACGGGGCTACGAACACTGAAGCTTTCTTT
TRBJ2-5 | - | TRBV19 | - | CASSMGVETQYF | TGTGCCAGTAGTATGGGTGTAGAGACCCAGTACTTC
TRBJ1-6 | few | TRBV20-1 | - | CSASRFNSPLHF | TGCAGTGCTAGCAGATTTAATTCACCCCTCCACTTT
TRBJ1-5 | once | TRBV7-2 | - | CASSSGHRDQPQHF | TGTGCCAGCAGCTCGGGACACAGGGATCAGCCCCAGCATTTT
TRBJ1-5 | - | TRBV15 | - | CATSSDGRYSNQPQHF | TGTGCCACCAGCAGTGATGGCAGATATAGCAATCAGCCCCAGCATTTT